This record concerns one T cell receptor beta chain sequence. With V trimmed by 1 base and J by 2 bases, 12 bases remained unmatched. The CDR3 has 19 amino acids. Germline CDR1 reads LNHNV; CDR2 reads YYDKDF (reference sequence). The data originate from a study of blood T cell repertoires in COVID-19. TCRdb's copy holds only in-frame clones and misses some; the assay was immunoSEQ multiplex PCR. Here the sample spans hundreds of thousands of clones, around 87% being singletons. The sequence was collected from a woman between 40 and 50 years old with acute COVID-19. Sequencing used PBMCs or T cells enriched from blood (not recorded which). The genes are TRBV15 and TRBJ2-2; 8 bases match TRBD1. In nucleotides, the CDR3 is TGTGCCACCAGCAGAGCCCATGACAGGGGTTGGGATAACACCGGGGAGCTGTTTTTT. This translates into CATSRAHDRGWDNTGELFF. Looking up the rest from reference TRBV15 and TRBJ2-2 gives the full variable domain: DAMVIQNPRYQVTQFGKPVTLSCSQTLNHNVMYWYQQKSSQAPKLLFHYYDKDFNNEADTPDNFQSRRPNTSFCFLDIRSPGLGDTAMYLCATSRAHDRGWDNTGELFFGEGSRLTVL.